The T cell receptor beta chain described here comes from a study of cytomegalovirus exposure and HLA in healthy donors. Whole-study context: As released early, the data held 70 million to 100 million unique TCRs from HLA-typed donors. Assignment to the Caucasian-associated ancestry cluster applied to more than 75% of the approximately 390 genotyped donors.

The PCR employed 60 Vbeta primers together with 13 Jbeta primers. The assay was immunoSEQ multiplex PCR, and TCRdb's table has in-frame clones only and misses some. The data show some 180,000 clones, with 76% seen just once and around 1.5% held by the top ten. General observations from the study: TCR beta sequences reportedly predicted most subjects' HLA-A and HLA-B alleles accurately. Donor immune exposure was known only as CMV serostatus.

In the case of this clone: Its antigen remains unidentified.

Trimming cost V 6 bases and J 0 bases, with 9 bases left between them. This CDR3 is built from 13 residues. Germline V gene sequence: CDR1 MNHNS, CDR2 SASEGT. The chain joins TRBV6-1 to TRBJ2-7; possible D gene TRBD2, 5 bases. The TCR originated in a man aged 18-30 years in good health and CMV-seronegative. The sample was PBMCs. CDR3 in amino acids: CASRSSGSYEQYF. The CDR3 bases are TGTGCCAGCAGATCAAGCGGCTCCTACGAGCAGTACTTC.